This TCR beta chain originates from a study of T cells in Graves' hyperthyroidism and ophthalmopathy. For the study at large: Sampling of peripheral blood happened at initial diagnosis, prior to any treatment. Overall study results and limits: A model built on 13 V-J features separated ophthalmopathy from stable hyperthyroidism.

Amplified TCR beta CDR3 regions came from RNA transcripts. The TCR CDR3 first-round RT-PCR relied on the HTBI primer set. TCRdb ran MiXCR on the multiplex PCR reads and lists one entry per CDR3 protein. The sample consists of 300,000 to 450,000 distinct CDR3 sequences, 15% to 17% of them appearing once. The CDR3 has 12 amino acids. Germline lookup yields CDR1 SEHNR and CDR2 FQNEAQ (reference sequence). Trimming stripped 5 bases from V and 8 bases from J, with 9 bases between. Note on this clonotype: Its matching antigen is unknown.

V is TRBV7-9 and J is TRBJ2-2, with D unresolved. What was sequenced was blood. This receptor was taken from a woman between 18 and 29 years old with Graves' hyperthyroidism that later progressed to Graves' ophthalmopathy. The CDR3 loop is CASSRSAGELFF. CDR3 nucleotides: TGTGCCAGCAGCCGCTCGGCAGGGGAGCTGTTTTTT.